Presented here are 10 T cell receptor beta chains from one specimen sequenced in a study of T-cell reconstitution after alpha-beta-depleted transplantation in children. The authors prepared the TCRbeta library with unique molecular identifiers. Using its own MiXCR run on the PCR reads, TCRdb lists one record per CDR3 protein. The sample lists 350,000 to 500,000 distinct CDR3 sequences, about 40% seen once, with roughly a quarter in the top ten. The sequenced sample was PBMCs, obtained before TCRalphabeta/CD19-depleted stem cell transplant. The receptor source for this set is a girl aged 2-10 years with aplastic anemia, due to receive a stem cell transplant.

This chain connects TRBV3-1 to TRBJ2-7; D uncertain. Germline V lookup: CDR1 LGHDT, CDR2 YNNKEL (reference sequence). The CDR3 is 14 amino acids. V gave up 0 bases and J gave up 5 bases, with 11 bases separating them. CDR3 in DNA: TGTGCCAGCAGCCAAGAGGTTATAGCCCACGAGCAGTACTTC. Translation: CASSQEVIAHEQYF.

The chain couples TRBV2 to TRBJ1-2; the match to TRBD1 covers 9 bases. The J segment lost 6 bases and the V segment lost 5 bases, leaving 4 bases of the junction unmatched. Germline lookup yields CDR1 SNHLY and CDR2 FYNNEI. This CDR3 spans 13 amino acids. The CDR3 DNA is TGTGCCAGCAGTACAGGGGGCGGAGATGGCTACACCTTC. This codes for CASSTGGGDGYTF.

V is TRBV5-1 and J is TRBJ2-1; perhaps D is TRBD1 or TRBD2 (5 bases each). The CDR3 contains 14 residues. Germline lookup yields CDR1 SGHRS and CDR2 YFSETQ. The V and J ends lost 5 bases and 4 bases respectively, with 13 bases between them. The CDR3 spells CASSISGPYNEQFF. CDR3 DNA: TGCGCCAGCAGTATATCGGGACCTTACAATGAGCAGTTCTTC.

CDR3 sequence: CASSLVPGVEQFF. CDR3 nucleotides: TGCGCCAGCAGCTTGGTCCCCGGGGTTGAGCAGTTCTTC. This chain connects TRBV5-1 to TRBJ2-1; D is possibly TRBD2 (5 bases). Looked up from germline, CDR1 is SGHRS and CDR2 is YFSETQ. V gave up 0 bases and J gave up 9 bases, with 10 bases separating them. The CDR3 consists of 13 residues.

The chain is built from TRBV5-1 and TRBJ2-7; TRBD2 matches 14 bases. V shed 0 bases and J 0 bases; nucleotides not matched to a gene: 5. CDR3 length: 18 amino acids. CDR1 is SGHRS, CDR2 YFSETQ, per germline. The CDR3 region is CASSLGLGLAGASYEQYF. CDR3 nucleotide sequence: TGCGCCAGCAGCTTGGGGTTGGGACTAGCGGGAGCCTCCTACGAGCAGTACTTC.

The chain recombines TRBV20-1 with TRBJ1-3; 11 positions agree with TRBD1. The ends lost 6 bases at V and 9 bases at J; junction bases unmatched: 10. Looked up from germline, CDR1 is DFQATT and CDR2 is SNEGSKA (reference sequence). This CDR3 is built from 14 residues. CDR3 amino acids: CSAPEGGTGGTIYF. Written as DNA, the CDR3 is TGCAGTGCACCCGAGGGGGGGACAGGGGGCACCATATATTTT.

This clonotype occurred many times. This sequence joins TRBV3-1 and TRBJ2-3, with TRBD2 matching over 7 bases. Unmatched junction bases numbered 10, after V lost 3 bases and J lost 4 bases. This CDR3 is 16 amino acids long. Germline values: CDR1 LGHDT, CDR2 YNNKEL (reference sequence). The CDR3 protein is CASSHLGRESPDTQYF. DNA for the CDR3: TGTGCCAGCAGCCATCTCGGGCGGGAGTCTCCAGATACGCAGTATTTT.

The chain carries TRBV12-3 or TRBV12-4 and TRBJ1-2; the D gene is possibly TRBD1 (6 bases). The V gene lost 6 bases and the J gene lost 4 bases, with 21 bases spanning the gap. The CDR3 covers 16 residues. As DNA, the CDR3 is TGTGCCAGCAGCATCGACCAGGGGATGCGGCTCTATGGCTACACCTTC. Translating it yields CASSIDQGMRLYGYTF.

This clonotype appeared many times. DNA of the CDR3: TGTGCCAGCAGACCGGGACAGGGAATCGGGGAGCTGTTTTTT. Translation gives CASRPGQGIGELFF. The V call is TRBV12-3 or TRBV12-4, the J call TRBJ2-2; 9 nucleotides line up with TRBD1. The CDR3 loop spans 14 amino acids. J lost 7 bases, V lost 6 bases, and 6 bases had no gene match.

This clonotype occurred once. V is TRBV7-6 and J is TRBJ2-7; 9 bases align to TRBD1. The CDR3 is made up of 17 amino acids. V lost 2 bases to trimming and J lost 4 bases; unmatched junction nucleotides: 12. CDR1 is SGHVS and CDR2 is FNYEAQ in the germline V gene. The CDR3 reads CASSLTPSGTGNYEQYF. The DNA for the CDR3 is TGTGCCAGCAGCTTAACCCCAAGCGGGACAGGGAATTACGAGCAGTACTTC.